What follows are 15 T cell receptor beta chains derived from one specimen sequenced in a study of T cell changes during pregnancy in multiple sclerosis. Sequencing was performed with immunoSEQ multiplex PCR; in TCRdb, only in-frame clones are kept and a portion is missing. The sample lists 50,000 to 60,000 clones; 88% were seen once. The source material was CD4+ T cells from peripheral blood mononuclear cells, sampled in the third trimester of pregnancy. The receptors were sampled from a female donor with multiple sclerosis, enrolled in a pregnancy study.

The V and J genes are TRBV6-1 and TRBJ2-7, with 13 bases aligning to TRBD2. Germline trimming cut 1 base from V and 3 bases from J; bases unmatched to any gene: 3. Germline CDR1 reads MNHNS; CDR2 reads SASEGT. This CDR3 comprises 16 residues. The CDR3 spells CASSEEGLAGIYEQYF. CDR3 sequence (DNA): TGTGCCAGCAGTGAAGAGGGACTAGCGGGAATCTACGAGCAGTACTTC.

V and J are TRBV7-2 and TRBJ2-3, with a weak D call TRBD1 (5 bases). The V end was cut by 4 bases, the J end by 3 bases, with 14 bases between. The CDR3 is 15 residues long. Per the germline V gene, CDR1 is SGHTA and CDR2 is FQGNSA. CDR3 bases: TGTGCCAGCAGCTACCAAGGGGCGGAGACAGATACGCAGTATTTT. The encoded protein is CASSYQGAETDTQYF.

The V call is TRBV30, the J call TRBJ1-4; no firm D call. Trimming took off 5 bases at V and 0 bases at J, with 13 bases between the two ends. This CDR3 is 15 amino acids long. Germline V gene lookup returns CDR1 GTSNPN and CDR2 SVGIG (reference sequence). CDR3 sequence reads: CAWQPGEATNEKLFF. The CDR3 DNA follows: TGTGCCTGGCAACCCGGAGAGGCAACTAATGAAAAACTGTTTTTT.

The V gene is TRBV2, the J gene TRBJ2-7, with a possible D match to TRBD1 (6 bases). The CDR3 covers 17 residues. Germline V lookup: CDR1 SNHLY, CDR2 FYNNEI. Trimming took off 5 bases at V and 2 bases at J, with 22 bases between the two ends. CDR3 nucleotides: TGTGCCAGCAGTAATTCTCCCCTTACAGGGAAAGCCTACGAGCAGTACTTC. It is translated as CASSNSPLTGKAYEQYF.

This clone was picked up one time. This chain links TRBV10-1 with TRBJ2-5; 12 bases map to TRBD2. The length of the CDR3 is 14 residues. With V trimmed by 5 bases and J by 4 bases, 2 bases remained unmatched. The germline V gene has CDR1 WNHNN and CDR2 SYGVQD (reference sequence). The CDR3 reads CASSSGLAGETQYF. CDR3 DNA sequence: TGCGCCAGCAGTTCGGGACTAGCGGGAGAGACCCAGTACTTC.

This chain links TRBV7-2 with TRBJ2-4; D is undetermined. The length of the CDR3 is 17 residues. The V end was cut by 2 bases, the J end by 0 bases, with 14 bases between. CDR1 is SGHTA, CDR2 FQGNSA, per germline. CDR3 protein: CASSLLLSQLAKNIQYF. Here the CDR3 DNA reads TGTGCCAGCAGCTTACTTCTGTCGCAACTAGCCAAAAACATTCAGTACTTC.

The rearrangement uses TRBV5-1 and TRBJ1-2; 11 nucleotides line up with TRBD1. There are 15 residues in the CDR3. Trimming removed 6 bases from V and 4 bases from J; junction bases left unmatched: 8. CDR1 SGHRS and CDR2 YFSETQ come from the germline V gene. The CDR3 DNA follows: TGCGCCAGCACCTCTAGCGGGACAGGGGGCTATGGCTACACCTTC. Translated: CASTSSGTGGYGYTF.

The chain is built from TRBV6-4 and TRBJ1-1; D not resolved. The V end was cut by 6 bases, the J end by 7 bases, with 9 bases between. Germline CDR1 and CDR2: MRHNA and SNTAGT. The CDR3 has 11 residues. The DNA for the CDR3 is TGTGCCAGCAGGGCGGGTGGTGAAGCTTTCTTT. It specifies CASRAGGEAFF.

DNA of the CDR3: TGTGCCAGCAGTGAAGGACAGGTCACTTTCGGCTACGAGCAGTACTTC. It codes for CASSEGQVTFGYEQYF. The gene calls are TRBV2 and TRBJ2-7; TRBD1 is a possible D gene (6 bases). Trimming removed 1 base at V and 3 bases at J, with 16 bases between. CDR1 and CDR2 from the germline V gene are SNHLY and FYNNEI. The CDR3 is 16 amino acids.

In this sample, this clone turned up a few times. The chain uses TRBV2 and TRBJ1-2; 7 bases are a match to TRBD1. The J segment lost 4 bases and the V segment lost 6 bases, leaving 5 bases of the junction unmatched. Germline assignment: CDR1 SNHLY and CDR2 FYNNEI. CDR3 length: 13 residues. This CDR3 is CASRGDSPYGYTF. Written as DNA, the CDR3 is TGTGCCAGCAGGGGGGACAGTCCCTATGGCTACACCTTC.

The rearrangement joins TRBV10-3 to TRBJ2-2; D is unclear. From germline, CDR1 is ENHRY and CDR2 SYGVKD. The V gene lost 10 bases and the J gene lost 2 bases, with 11 bases spanning the gap. CDR3 length: 13 residues. CDR3 residues: CATQTSNTGELFF. The CDR3 DNA reads TGTGCCACTCAGACAAGTAACACCGGGGAGCTGTTTTTT.

The rearrangement links TRBV5-1 to TRBJ1-1; D call uncertain. The CDR3 spans 13 residues. Per the germline V gene, CDR1 is SGHRS and CDR2 is YFSETQ. V was shortened by 0 bases and J by 8 bases, with 11 bases between the two germline ends. The CDR3, as DNA: TGCGCCAGCAGCTTGGTCTCCCGGAGAGAAGCTTTCTTT. This sequence encodes CASSLVSRREAFF.

For the CDR3, the DNA is TGCGCCAGCAGCCAACTAAGCTCTGGGGCCAACGTCCTGACTTTC. It specifies CASSQLSSGANVLTF. V and J are TRBV4-3 and TRBJ2-6; D not certain. Germline V lookup: CDR1 LGHNA, CDR2 YSLEER. The length of the CDR3 is 15 residues. The V gene lost 2 bases and the J gene lost 0 bases, with 5 bases spanning the gap.

The gene calls are TRBV7-2 and TRBJ2-1; no reliable D call. V was cut by 11 bases and J by 0 bases, with 20 bases left in between. The length of the CDR3 is 16 residues. Germline V gene sequence: CDR1 SGHTA, CDR2 FQGNSA. This CDR3 is CAQSKAAASSYNEQFF. CDR3 in DNA: TGTGCCCAATCTAAGGCGGCGGCAAGCTCCTACAATGAGCAGTTCTTC.

The chain uses TRBV5-1 and TRBJ1-4, with a possible D match to TRBD1 (5 bases). Trimming cost V 0 bases and J 7 bases, with 13 bases left between them. This CDR3 region has 15 residues. CDR1 and CDR2 (germline): SGHRS, YFSETQ. CDR3: CASSLAGGSLEKLFF. Here the CDR3 DNA reads TGCGCCAGCAGCTTGGCCGGGGGTAGTCTTGAAAAACTGTTTTTT.